This TCR beta chain was documented in a study of blood T cell repertoires in COVID-19. Study at large: The samples span acute and convalescent COVID-19 from the United States, Italy and Spain. From T cells, B-cell-depleted T cells, or PBMCs came the material, which was cDNA or gDNA.

In the original analysis: Reference gene primer amplification gave nucleated cell count estimates. TCRdb's copy holds only in-frame clones and misses some; the assay was immunoSEQ multiplex PCR. V, J and clone size reflect that table, while D and trimming were determined from the DNA. Of around 150,000 clones listed, 70% to 90% are singletons. J was trimmed by 4 bases and V by 6 bases; bases with no gene match: 5. The CDR3 totals 13 residues. Germline V gene lookup returns CDR1 SEHNR and CDR2 FQNEAQ (reference sequence). This rearrangement joins TRBV7-9 to TRBJ1-1; 7 bases are shared with TRBD1. The source of this sequence is an older woman with COVID-19, enrolled during active disease. Sequenced input: peripheral blood. CDR3 in amino acids: CASRLTGTTEAFF. The DNA for the CDR3 is TGTGCCAGCAGATTGACAGGGACCACTGAAGCTTTCTTT.